These T cell receptor beta chains were read from a single sample in a study of blood T cell repertoires in COVID-19. The protocol was immunoSEQ multiplex PCR, while the TCRdb copy is restricted to in-frame clones and leaves out a portion. The sample records around 150,000 clones, 85% to 90% being singletons. The specimen was peripheral blood. All receptors come from a woman aged 40 to 50 with acute or convalescent COVID-19. Each CDR3 is given with its conserved first and last residue. The order of the fields is D gene, CDR3 length, J gene, V gene, clone size, CDR3 DNA, CDR3 protein. The D gene is left open where the match is weak. Clone size is shown for a subset of rows, as once, few, many or a class of expanded clone.

TRBD2 17 TRBJ2-1 TRBV14 . TGTGCCAGCAGCCAGCCCGGACTAGCGTTGAGGAGCAATGAGCAGTTCTTC CASSQPGLALRSNEQFF
. 14 TRBJ1-6 TRBV28 . TGTGCCTCCTCCGGAAGGGGGTATAGTTCACCCCTCCACTTT CASSGRGYSSPLHF
. 13 TRBJ1-1 TRBV11-1 . TGTGCCAGCAGCTTAGCAAGGGGGACTGAAGCTTTCTTT CASSLARGTEAFF
. 14 TRBJ2-3 TRBV19 . TGTGCCAGTAGCTCGGGACAACTCACAGATACGCAGTATTTT CASSSGQLTDTQYF
. 15 TRBJ1-2 TRBV6-5 . TGTGCCAGCAGAACCTCGGGGGAAGCTAACTATGGCTACACCTTC CASRTSGEANYGYTF
. 15 TRBJ1-3 TRBV28 . TGTGCCAGCAGTCCCGAGAGGGCAGGCGGAAACACCATATATTTT CASSPERAGGNTIYF
. 15 TRBJ1-6 TRBV4-3 . TGCGCCAGCAGCCAAGACAGGGGATATAATTCACCCCTCCACTTT CASSQDRGYNSPLHF
. 17 TRBJ2-3 TRBV18 . TGTGCCAGCTCACCCAAGCCCCCAACAGGGAGCACAGATACGCAGTATTTT CASSPKPPTGSTDTQYF
. 14 TRBJ1-4 TRBV19 . TGTGCCAGTTCCCTCATCGATCGGGGGGAAAAACTGTTTTTT CASSLIDRGEKLFF
. 16 TRBJ1-5 TRBV19 . TGTGCCAGTAGTCCCACGGACAGAAGTAGCAATCAGCCCCAGCATTTT CASSPTDRSSNQPQHF
. 15 TRBJ1-2 TRBV15 . TGTGCCACCAGCACCCGGGTGTTCGTATCTGCTGGCTACACCTTC CATSTRVFVSAGYTF
. 16 TRBJ1-4 TRBV6-2/TRBV6-3 . TGTGCCAGCAGTTTGGGGGCCAAGGGGATGGATGAAAAACTGTTTTTT CASSLGAKGMDEKLFF
. 14 TRBJ1-2 TRBV6-5 . TGTGCCAGCAGTTACTTAGGGGGATACTATGGCTACACCTTC CASSYLGGYYGYTF
. 14 TRBJ2-1 TRBV10-3 . TGTGCCATCCGTTACTCGACTGTCTACAATGAGCAGTTCTTC CAIRYSTVYNEQFF
. 13 TRBJ1-1 TRBV6-2/TRBV6-3 . TGTGCCAGCAGTATCCCGGTGAACACTGAAGCTTTCTTT CASSIPVNTEAFF
TRBD2 15 TRBJ2-2 TRBV6-2/TRBV6-3 . TGTGCCAGCAGTTACAGGGCTAGCGGAACCGGGGAGCTGTTTTTT CASSYRASGTGELFF
. 13 TRBJ2-7 TRBV11-2 . TGTGCCAGCAGCCTCCAGGGGCTTGGAGAGCAGTACTTC CASSLQGLGEQYF
TRBD1 14 TRBJ1-2 TRBV27 . TGTGCCAGCAGCCGACAGGGGCTGGGAGGTGGCTACACCTTC CASSRQGLGGGYTF
TRBD2 15 TRBJ2-1 TRBV5-1 few TGCGCCAGCAGCTCCAGCGGGGTCTCCTACAATGAGCAGTTCTTC CASSSSGVSYNEQFF
. 16 TRBJ1-4 TRBV6-5 once TGTGCCAGCAGTTACAGGCACAGGGTAGGAAATGAAAAACTGTTTTTT CASSYRHRVGNEKLFF
. 13 TRBJ2-2 TRBV3-1/TRBV3-2 . TGTGCCAGCTCCAGAGACTATACCGGGGAGCTGTTTTTT CASSRDYTGELFF